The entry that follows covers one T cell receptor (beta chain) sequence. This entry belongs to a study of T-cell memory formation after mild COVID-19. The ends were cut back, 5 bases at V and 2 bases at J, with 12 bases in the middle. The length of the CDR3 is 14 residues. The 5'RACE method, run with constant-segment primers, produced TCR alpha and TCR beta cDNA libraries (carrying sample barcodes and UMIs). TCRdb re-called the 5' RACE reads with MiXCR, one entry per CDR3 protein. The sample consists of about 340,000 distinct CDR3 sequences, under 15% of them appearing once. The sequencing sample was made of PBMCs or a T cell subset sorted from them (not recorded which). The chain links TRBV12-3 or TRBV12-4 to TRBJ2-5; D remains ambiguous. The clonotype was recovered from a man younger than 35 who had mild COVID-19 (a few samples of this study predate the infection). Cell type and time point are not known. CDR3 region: CASSPSLGQETQYF. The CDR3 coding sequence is TGTGCCAGCAGTCCTTCACTGGGGCAAGAGACCCAGTACTTC.